Following are 3 T cell receptor beta chains from one sample sequenced in a study of STAT3 mutations in large granular lymphocyte leukemia. Study outcomes and limitations: Every T-LGLL patient had at least one immunodominant TCRbeta clonotype.

No antigen has been identified for these receptors. TCRdb's table, derived via immunoSEQ multiplex PCR, lists solely in-frame clones and lacks some. The table has about 8,700 clones, more than 75% seen once. The sequenced sample was peripheral blood mononuclear cells. These receptors all come from an older man with T-cell large granular lymphocyte leukemia. Some clones in this sample may be carry-over from other donors' samples.

The CDR3 loop is CAWAEEVINTEAFF. CDR3 in DNA: TGTGCCTGGGCTGAGGAAGTAATAAACACTGAAGCTTTCTTT. The V gene is TRBV30, the J gene TRBJ1-1, with no clear D. The ends were cut back, 5 bases at V and 2 bases at J, with 15 bases in the middle. This CDR3 is 14 amino acids long. Germline CDR1 and CDR2: GTSNPN and SVGIG (reference sequence).

The chain uses TRBV6-5 and TRBJ2-5, with D maybe TRBD1 (6 bases). The CDR3 length is 15 residues. Trimming took 5 bases from V and 2 from J, leaving 15 bases between them. CDR1 is MNHEY, CDR2 SVGAGI, per germline. The CDR3 DNA is TGTGCCAGCAGTACCGGGACATTCGGACAAGAGACCCAGTACTTC. Translated, it gives CASSTGTFGQETQYF.

By share, this clone ranks as medium-sized. J is TRBJ1-6 and V is TRBV27; no definite D call. Germline lookup yields CDR1 MNHEY and CDR2 SMNVEV (reference sequence). V was clipped by 5 bases and J by 0 bases, with 5 bases between them. CDR3 size: 14 residues. The CDR3 DNA sequence: TGTGCCAGCAGTGTGGTCTCCTATAATTCACCCCTCCACTTT. It codes for CASSVVSYNSPLHF.